The rows below give T cell receptor beta chains drawn from one sample of a study of cytomegalovirus exposure and HLA in healthy donors. Assay used: immunoSEQ multiplex PCR; TCRdb lists only in-frame clones, some missing. The sample consists of approximately 150,000 clones, 78% of them appearing once. What was sequenced was PBMCs. These TCRs come from a woman between 35 and 50 years old in good health and CMV-seropositive. Both conserved end residues are part of each CDR3. The D gene is left open where the match is weak. A row's size may be missing; if present it is once, few, many or a size class.

V	size	D	J	DNA	CDR3
TRBV19	-	-	TRBJ1-2	TGTGCCAGTGGTCGTCGAGGGGGCTATGGCTACACCTTC	CASGRRGGYGYTF
TRBV6-4	-	TRBD1	TRBJ1-1	TGTGCCAGCAGCCTCGGACAGGGTCCTGAAGCTTTCTTT	CASSLGQGPEAFF
TRBV30	-	TRBD2	TRBJ2-5	TGTGCCTGGAGAGCAGCCCGGCGGGAGGAGACCCAGTACTTC	CAWRAARREETQYF
TRBV30	-	TRBD2	TRBJ2-7	TGTGCCTGGAGTCCCGGGGGGACCTACGAGCAGTACTTC	CAWSPGGTYEQYF
TRBV29-1	-	-	TRBJ2-5	TGCAGCGTTGACGGCGGCCAAGAGACCCAGTACTTC	CSVDGGQETQYF
TRBV10-3	-	TRBD1	TRBJ1-2	TGTGCCATCAGTAGAACTCCACCGGGACAGGACTATGGCTACACCTTC	CAISRTPPGQDYGYTF
TRBV13	-	TRBD1	TRBJ1-1	TGTGCCAGCAGCCCCCGAGTCGGACAGGGGAACACTGAAGCTTTCTTT	CASSPRVGQGNTEAFF
TRBV29-1	-	-	TRBJ2-7	TGCAGCGTTGGAGGTACCTACGAGCAGTACTTC	CSVGGTYEQYF
TRBV19	-	-	TRBJ1-2	TGTGCCAGTAGTATAGAGGCGGGGCTCGGCTACACCTTC	CASSIEAGLGYTF
TRBV5-4	-	-	TRBJ2-2	TGTGCCAGCACCGACGACTGGTACACCGGGGAGCTGTTTTTT	CASTDDWYTGELFF
TRBV5-1	-	TRBD2	TRBJ2-3	TGCGCCAGCAGCTCGGGACTAGCGGGGGGGACCTCAGATACGCAGTATTTT	CASSSGLAGGTSDTQYF
TRBV28	-	TRBD1	TRBJ1-5	TGTGCCAGCAGTCGGGACAGGGTCGGCGTTAGCAATCAGCCCCAGCATTTT	CASSRDRVGVSNQPQHF
TRBV19	-	-	TRBJ1-3	TGTGCCAGTAGTATGGCCCCAGGGTTTGGAAACACCATATATTTT	CASSMAPGFGNTIYF
TRBV6-1	-	-	TRBJ1-2	TGTGCCAGCAGTTCACAGGGCTTTAACTATGGCTACACCTTC	CASSSQGFNYGYTF
TRBV6-5	few	-	TRBJ1-2	TGTGCCAGCACCCCGGGGGCTAACTATGGCTACACCTTC	CASTPGANYGYTF
TRBV28	-	-	TRBJ2-7	TGTGCCAGCAGTTCCCTGGACAGATACTACGAGCAGTACTTC	CASSSLDRYYEQYF
TRBV7-9	-	-	TRBJ2-4	TGTGCCAGCAGCTTAAGGGGGAAAAACATTCAGTACTTC	CASSLRGKNIQYF
TRBV15	-	TRBD1	TRBJ1-2	TGTGCCACCAGCAGGCCGGGACAGGGGTTTGGTGGCTACACCTTC	CATSRPGQGFGGYTF
TRBV6-4	few	TRBD2	TRBJ2-1	TGTGCCAGCAGTGACGGGACTAGCGGGGACAATGAGCAGTTCTTC	CASSDGTSGDNEQFF
TRBV30	-	-	TRBJ2-2	TGTGCCTGGAGGGGACTGAACACCGGGGAGCTGTTTTTT	CAWRGLNTGELFF
TRBV18	-	TRBD1	TRBJ1-6	TGTGCCAGCGCCTCTACCGGGACAGGAGGACGCTCCTATAATTCACCCCTCCACTTT	CASASTGTGGRSYNSPLHF
TRBV11-2	-	-	TRBJ2-1	TGTGCCAGCAGCCCTCCGGGGGGCGGGGCGGGTGAGCAGTTCTTC	CASSPPGGGAGEQFF
TRBV19	-	TRBD1	TRBJ2-1	TGTGCCAGTAGTAGGGGACAGGCGTACAATGAGCAGTTCTTC	CASSRGQAYNEQFF
TRBV25-1	-	TRBD2	TRBJ2-1	TGTGCCAGCAGTGAATCCCCCCGAGCGGGGGACTACAATGAGCAGTTCTTC	CASSESPRAGDYNEQFF
TRBV29-1	-	-	TRBJ2-6	TGCAGCGTTGAAGAGTGGGGAGATGGGGCCAACGTCCTGACTTTC	CSVEEWGDGANVLTF
TRBV6-5	-	TRBD1	TRBJ1-2	TGTGCCAGCAGTACCTCGACAGGGCGCACCTTC	CASSTSTGRTF
TRBV7-9	once	TRBD2	TRBJ2-1	TGTGCCAGCAGCTTACCCTCAAGCGGGGGGCATTACAATGAGCAGTTCTTC	CASSLPSSGGHYNEQFF
TRBV2	-	-	TRBJ1-4	TGTGCCAGCAGTGTCACAGCAACTAATGAAAAACTGTTTTTT	CASSVTATNEKLFF
TRBV6-5	-	-	TRBJ2-6	TGTGCCAGCAGGCCCCTGGGGCGGGCCAACGTCCTGACTTTC	CASRPLGRANVLTF
TRBV27	-	-	TRBJ1-6	TGTGCCAGCAGTTTAACGGTTATGGGGAGCTCCTATAATTCACCCCTCCACTTT	CASSLTVMGSSYNSPLHF
TRBV18	-	TRBD1	TRBJ2-5	TGTGCCAGCTCACCAGGACAGGGTTCGATGGAGACCCAGTACTTC	CASSPGQGSMETQYF
TRBV2	-	TRBD1	TRBJ1-2	TGTGCCAGCAGCTTTGACAGGGCCGGGGGCTCCTATGGCTACACCTTC	CASSFDRAGGSYGYTF
TRBV19	-	-	TRBJ1-5	TGTGCCAGTATGACGTTCCGCGGTCAGCCCCAGCATTTT	CASMTFRGQPQHF
TRBV14	once	-	TRBJ2-7	TGTGCCAGCAGCCAGCAAGGAGGCCTCGCTACCTACGAGCAGTACTTC	CASSQQGGLATYEQYF
TRBV5-1	-	-	TRBJ1-1	TGCGCCAGCAGCCCAGGACACCTTCCGAACACTGAAGCTTTCTTT	CASSPGHLPNTEAFF
TRBV30	-	-	TRBJ2-5	TGTGCCTGGAATAGGAGGATGGTTCAAGAGACCCAGTACTTC	CAWNRRMVQETQYF
TRBV28	-	TRBD1	TRBJ1-5	TGTGCCAGCAGTTTGGGGGACAGGGGCAATCAGCCCCAGCATTTT	CASSLGDRGNQPQHF
TRBV7-2	-	-	TRBJ1-4	TGTGCCAGCAGCTTAGGGGCAGACCTCGTAAAACTGTTTTTT	CASSLGADLVKLFF
TRBV11-3	-	-	TRBJ2-3	TGTGCCAGCAGCTCCCATACAGATACGCAGTATTTT	CASSSHTDTQYF
TRBV7-2	-	-	TRBJ2-1	TGTGCCAGCAGGGTAGCGTATAGCTCCTACAATGAGCAGTTCTTC	CASRVAYSSYNEQFF
TRBV7-2	few	-	TRBJ2-7	TGTGCCAGCAGCGCCAACAGGTACGAGCAGTACTTC	CASSANRYEQYF
TRBV9	-	-	TRBJ2-2	TGTGCCAGCCGCAGGGACACTTCGAACACCGGGGAGCTGTTTTTT	CASRRDTSNTGELFF
TRBV5-5	-	TRBD1	TRBJ2-3	TGTGCCAGCAGCCAGGGACAGGGAACAGATACGCAGTATTTT	CASSQGQGTDTQYF
TRBV7-2	-	-	TRBJ1-2	TGTGCCAGCAGCTTAGCGAGTCAGGGCACCGGTGGCTACACCTTC	CASSLASQGTGGYTF
TRBV7-3	-	-	TRBJ2-3	TGTGCCAGCAGCTTATCCGGGATCACAGATACGCAGTATTTT	CASSLSGITDTQYF
TRBV28	few	-	TRBJ1-4	TGTGCCAGCAAATCCAACAGGGACGGGCACATCGAAAAACTGTTTTTT	CASKSNRDGHIEKLFF
TRBV11-2	-	-	TRBJ1-6	TGTGCCAGCAGCTTAGATCGGGGGGCCAGGGGAGGTGCACCCCTCCACTTT	CASSLDRGARGGAPLHF
TRBV10-3	-	-	TRBJ2-2	TGTGCCATCACAGGGACAAACACCGGGGAGCTGTTTTTT	CAITGTNTGELFF
TRBV6-1	few	TRBD2	TRBJ2-7	TGTGCCAGCAGTGAAGCGGGGACTAGCGGGGGCTACGAGCAGTACTTC	CASSEAGTSGGYEQYF
TRBV5-4	-	-	TRBJ2-5	TGTGCCAGCAGCTTGGAGGGGAGGGGGGAGACCCAGTACTTC	CASSLEGRGETQYF
TRBV30	-	-	TRBJ1-4	TGTGCCTGGAGTCTACCGGGTCCTCGGGGTGAAAAACTGTTTTTT	CAWSLPGPRGEKLFF